Sequencing of this TCR beta chain was carried out in a study of neoadjuvant nivolumab and ipilimumab in lung cancer. Sequencing was performed with immunoSEQ multiplex PCR; in TCRdb, only in-frame clones are kept and a portion is missing. The sample includes more than 8,000 clones, roughly four fifths of them seen just once. The length of the CDR3 is 14 residues. Trimming removed 2 bases from V and 2 bases from J, with 10 bases in between. In germline, CDR1 is MNHNY, CDR2 SVGAGI (reference sequence). Concerning this clone: Its antigen is undetermined.

General study points: TCR richness and clonality were higher in tumors than adjacent uninvolved lung. Pathologic regression was not significantly tied to TCR clonality.

This TCR came from an adult with non-small cell lung cancer. The material was peripheral blood, obtained before neoadjuvant nivolumab, alone or with ipilimumab. This rearrangement joins TRBV6-6 to TRBJ2-7; D may be TRBD1 (5 bases). CDR3 loop: CASSYVQGTYEQYF. The CDR3 DNA follows: TGTGCCAGCAGTTACGTTCAGGGAACCTACGAGCAGTACTTC.